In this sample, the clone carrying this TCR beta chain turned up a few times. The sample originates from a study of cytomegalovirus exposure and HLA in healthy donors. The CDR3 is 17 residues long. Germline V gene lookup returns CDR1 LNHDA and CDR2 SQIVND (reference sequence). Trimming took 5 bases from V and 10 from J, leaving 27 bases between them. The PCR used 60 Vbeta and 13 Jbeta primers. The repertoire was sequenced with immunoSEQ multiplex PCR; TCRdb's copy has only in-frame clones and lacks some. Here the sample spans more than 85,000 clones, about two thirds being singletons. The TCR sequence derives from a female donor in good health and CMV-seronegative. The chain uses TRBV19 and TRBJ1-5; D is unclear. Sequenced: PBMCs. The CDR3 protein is CASSLNDVTVVGVPQHF. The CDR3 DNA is TGTGCCAGTAGTCTTAACGACGTGACGGTGGTGGGAGTCCCCCAGCATTTT.